Listed below are T cell receptor beta chains from one sample, sequenced in a study of T cells expressing NK-cell markers. TCRdb re-analyzed the 5' RACE reads; it lists each CDR3 protein once, without DNA. This repertoire includes 500,000 or so distinct CDR3 sequences. Source material: blood T cells: a sorted CD56 or NKG2C T cell subset, CD4+ or CD8+ T cells, or bulk PBMC T cells (not recorded which). Receptors were obtained from a man younger than 35 in good health. The CDR3 runs from the conserved cysteine through the conserved F or W.

v_gene	j_gene	CDR3aa
TRBV6-1	TRBJ2-3	CASSSPPGASTDTQYF
TRBV6-2/TRBV6-3	TRBJ2-2	CASSRGATYTGELFF
TRBV20-1	TRBJ2-1	CSAITSGRPRLSSYNEQFF
TRBV28	TRBJ2-3	CASSLGPRSTDTQYF
TRBV29-1	TRBJ2-3	CSGSMLAVTDTQYF
TRBV9	TRBJ2-1	CASSVGAGGGNEQFF
TRBV29-1	TRBJ1-6	CSVQDTNNSPLHF
TRBV12-3/TRBV12-4	TRBJ2-2	CASSFLLNTGELFF
TRBV24-1	TRBJ2-5	CATRGRGARETQYF
TRBV18	TRBJ2-3	CASSRRTSGTDTQYF
TRBV10-3	TRBJ2-3	CAISESGGSGRAAPDTQYF
TRBV20-1	TRBJ1-1	CSADGGTLRRSTEAFF
TRBV7-8	TRBJ2-5	CASSSDSAKETQYF
TRBV4-2	TRBJ2-6	CASSQEAGAISGANVLTF
TRBV3-1	TRBJ2-5	CASSQGLAGGSQETQYF
TRBV6-2/TRBV6-3	TRBJ2-5	CASSYARGQGATETQYF
TRBV6-2/TRBV6-3	TRBJ2-7	CASSYRGAVYEQYF
TRBV18	TRBJ2-1	CASSPTRGGEDYNEQFF
TRBV5-1	TRBJ2-1	CASSPGTTARNEQFF
TRBV7-3	TRBJ2-6	CASSLQGQGASGANVLTF
TRBV9	TRBJ2-3	CASSVIPSTDTQYF
TRBV12-3/TRBV12-4	TRBJ2-1	CASSARADLNEQFF
TRBV5-1	TRBJ2-2	CASRSGTSGSSAARNGELFF
TRBV12-3/TRBV12-4	TRBJ1-1	CASTYGLLDTEAFF
TRBV27	TRBJ2-6	CATTVAVHSGANVLTF
TRBV10-3	TRBJ2-1	CAISETSGFNNEQFF
TRBV12-3/TRBV12-4	TRBJ1-4	CASSLTSGQEREKLFF
TRBV15	TRBJ2-1	CATSRDKLAAEQFF
TRBV2	TRBJ2-7	CASGAGTSGTYEQYF
TRBV10-3	TRBJ2-1	CAISETGPKNNEQFF
TRBV12-3/TRBV12-4	TRBJ2-7	CASGYSGRYEQYF
TRBV4-3	TRBJ2-1	CASSQDNRDSDEQFF
TRBV2	TRBJ2-3	CASSNVRVSGTDTQYF
TRBV14	TRBJ2-1	CASSLSVERNEQFF
TRBV29-1	TRBJ2-5	CSGLTGPEETQYF
TRBV5-1	TRBJ2-7	CASSLLGGTTYSYEQYF
TRBV7-9	TRBJ2-5	CASSWEASRETQYF
TRBV20-1	TRBJ2-7	CSARDYEGRKVSYEQYF
TRBV6-5	TRBJ2-2	CASSTKTSGAGELFF
TRBV28	TRBJ2-5	CASRGQSDRLAQYF
TRBV7-2	TRBJ1-1	CASSTYSKTEAFF
TRBV4-1	TRBJ2-3	CASSQSGSNTDTQYF
TRBV2	TRBJ2-1	CASSDYAAGWYNEQFF
TRBV7-8	TRBJ2-1	CASSFRLAAAYNEQFF
TRBV5-5	TRBJ1-5	CASSLVGNRDQPQHF
TRBV7-2	TRBJ1-2	CASSLARGQGGYGYTF
TRBV20-1	TRBJ2-7	CSARDWRSSDINEQYF
TRBV5-5	TRBJ2-1	CASSLLGVLAGGYNEQFF
TRBV29-1	TRBJ2-1	CSGLAGVSNEQFF
TRBV4-1	TRBJ2-5	CASSQGFLAQDGETQYF
TRBV20-1	TRBJ1-2	CSATQDRGPGYTF
TRBV6-5	TRBJ2-1	CASSYSPGRNEQFF
TRBV6-2/TRBV6-3	TRBJ2-1	CASKGAFTSDNEQFF